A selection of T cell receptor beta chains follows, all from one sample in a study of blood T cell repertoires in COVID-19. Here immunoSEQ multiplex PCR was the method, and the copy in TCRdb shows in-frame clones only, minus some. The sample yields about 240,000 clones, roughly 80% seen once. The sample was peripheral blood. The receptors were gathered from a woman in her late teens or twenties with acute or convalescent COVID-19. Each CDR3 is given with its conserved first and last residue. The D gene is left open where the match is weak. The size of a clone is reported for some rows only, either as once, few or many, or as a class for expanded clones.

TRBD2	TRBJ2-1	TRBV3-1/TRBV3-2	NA	TGTGCCAGCAGTCCGGGACTAGTTTTGAATGAGCAGTTCTTC	CASSPGLVLNEQFF
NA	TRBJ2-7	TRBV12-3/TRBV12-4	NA	TGTGCCAGCAGTAAGGGGTTTTCGTACGAGCAGTACTTC	CASSKGFSYEQYF
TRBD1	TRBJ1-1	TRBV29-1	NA	TGCAGCGCCGGGGGGGAAAGAGGGACAGTTAGGGCTGAAGCTTTCTTT	CSAGGERGTVRAEAFF
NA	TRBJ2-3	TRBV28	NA	TGTGCCAGCAGTTTCCTGACTGGAAGAACAGATACGCAGTATTTT	CASSFLTGRTDTQYF
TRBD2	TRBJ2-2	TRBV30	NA	TGTGCCTGGAGTGTACTAGCGGGAGCAAACGGGGAGCTGTTTTTT	CAWSVLAGANGELFF
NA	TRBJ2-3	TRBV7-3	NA	TGTGCCAGCAGCTCAACTCCAAATACGCAGTATTTT	CASSSTPNTQYF
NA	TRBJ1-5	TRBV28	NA	TGTGCCAGCATTAAGAGCATTAGCAATCAGCCCCAGCATTTT	CASIKSISNQPQHF
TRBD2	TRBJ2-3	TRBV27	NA	TGTGCCAGCAGTTTAGAAGGGACTACCTTTGCGGCTAGCACAGATACGCAGTATTTT	CASSLEGTTFAASTDTQYF
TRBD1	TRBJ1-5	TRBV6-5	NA	TGTGCCAGCAGCGGGACAGCTAATCAGCCCCAGCATTTT	CASSGTANQPQHF
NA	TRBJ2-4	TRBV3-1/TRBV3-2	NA	TGTGCCAGCAGCCGAGTCACTAGTCCCAAAAACATTCAGTACTTC	CASSRVTSPKNIQYF
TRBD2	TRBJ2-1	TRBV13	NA	TGTGCCAGCAGCTTTTCCTACACTAGCGGGAACCACAATGAGCAGTTCTTC	CASSFSYTSGNHNEQFF
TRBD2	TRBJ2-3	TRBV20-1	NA	TGCAGTGCTAGTAAGGTAGCGGGAGAAACAGATACGCAGTATTTT	CSASKVAGETDTQYF
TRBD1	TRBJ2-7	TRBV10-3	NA	TGTGCCATCAAGGGACAGGGGGCCTACGAGCAGTACTTC	CAIKGQGAYEQYF
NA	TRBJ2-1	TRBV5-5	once	TGTGCCAGCAGCTCTTTGGAGTTAACCCATGAGCAGTTCTTC	CASSSLELTHEQFF
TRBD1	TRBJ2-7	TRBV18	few	TGTGCCAGCTCCCGGACAGGTGGGGTGCACTTC	CASSRTGGVHF
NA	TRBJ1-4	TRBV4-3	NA	TGCGCCAGCAGCCAAGACAGTTACAGGGAGAATGAAAAACTGTTTTTT	CASSQDSYRENEKLFF
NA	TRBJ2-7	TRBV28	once	TGTGCCAGCAGTTTCTTTGCAGGAAACTACGAGCAGTACTTC	CASSFFAGNYEQYF
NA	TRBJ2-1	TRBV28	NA	TGTGCCAGCAGTTTAGGGAGGCCCTACAATGAGCAGTTCTTC	CASSLGRPYNEQFF
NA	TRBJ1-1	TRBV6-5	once	TGTGCCAGCATATCCGGGTTCACTGAAGCTTTCTTT	CASISGFTEAFF
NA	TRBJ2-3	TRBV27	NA	TGTGCCAGCAGCAAGCGTGCTAGCACAGATACGCAGTATTTT	CASSKRASTDTQYF
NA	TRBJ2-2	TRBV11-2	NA	TGTGCCAGCAGCGCCGGACAGATAACGAACACCGGGGAGCTGTTTTTT	CASSAGQITNTGELFF
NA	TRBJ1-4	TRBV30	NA	TGTGCCTGGGAACAGGGAACTAATGAAAAACTGTTTTTT	CAWEQGTNEKLFF
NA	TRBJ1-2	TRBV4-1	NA	TGCGCCAGCAGCCAAGACCCAAGCAGGGCCTATGGCTACACCTTC	CASSQDPSRAYGYTF
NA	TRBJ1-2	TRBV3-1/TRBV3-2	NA	TGTGCCAGCAGCTACAATTCCCCTAACTATGGCTACACCTTC	CASSYNSPNYGYTF
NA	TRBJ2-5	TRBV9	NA	TGTGCCAGCAGCCTAGGAGGGGGCTTGGGGCAAGAGACCCAGTACTTC	CASSLGGGLGQETQYF
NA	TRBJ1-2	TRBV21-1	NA	TGTGCCAGCAGCAAAGGGACTCGGCTTTGCAGGAGTAACTATGGCTACACCTTC	CASSKGTRLCRSNYGYTF
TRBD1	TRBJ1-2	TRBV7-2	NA	TGTGCCAGCAGCTTTACAGGGGGGCAAACGATTAACTATGGCTACACCTTC	CASSFTGGQTINYGYTF
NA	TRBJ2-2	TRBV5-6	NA	TGTGCCAGCAGTACCAGGCGCTGGAACACCGGGGAGCTGTTTTTT	CASSTRRWNTGELFF
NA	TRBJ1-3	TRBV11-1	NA	TGTGCCAGCAGCTTAATGTCGGACTTCTCTGGAAACACCATATATTTT	CASSLMSDFSGNTIYF
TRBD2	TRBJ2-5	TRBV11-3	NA	TGTGCCAGCAGCTCGGGACTAGCGGGAGGTCGAGGAGAGACCCAGTACTTC	CASSSGLAGGRGETQYF
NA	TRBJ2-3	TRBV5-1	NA	TGCGCCAGCAGCTTGGCCTACTCCCTTGCAGATACGCAGTATTTT	CASSLAYSLADTQYF
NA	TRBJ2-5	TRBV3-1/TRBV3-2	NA	TGTGCCAGCAGCCGAGGAGAACGAGGGACCCAGTACTTC	CASSRGERGTQYF
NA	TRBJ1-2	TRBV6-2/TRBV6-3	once	TGTGCCAGCAGTTACCCTCTTGTCCGCAGGGGTGGCTACACCTTC	CASSYPLVRRGGYTF
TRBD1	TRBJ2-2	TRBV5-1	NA	TGCGCCAGCAGCCCCGGACAGGCTACCGGGGAGCTGTTTTTT	CASSPGQATGELFF
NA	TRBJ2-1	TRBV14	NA	TGTGCCAGCAGCCAAGATCTTGGCCAGTGGGGCCGGCAGTTCTTC	CASSQDLGQWGRQFF
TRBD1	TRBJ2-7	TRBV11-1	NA	TGTGCCAGCAGCTACCAACAGGGGGGCGACGCCTACGAGCAGTACTTC	CASSYQQGGDAYEQYF
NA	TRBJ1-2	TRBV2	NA	TGTGCCAGCAGTGAGAATTGGCACGCCGGCTACACCTTC	CASSENWHAGYTF
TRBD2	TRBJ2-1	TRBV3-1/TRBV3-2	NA	TGTGCCAGCAGCCTCAAGGTAATAGCGGGAGGTCTTAGTCCCAATGAGCAGTTCTTC	CASSLKVIAGGLSPNEQFF
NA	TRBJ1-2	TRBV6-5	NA	TGTGCCAGCCGACAGACCCTTAACTATGGCTACACCTTC	CASRQTLNYGYTF
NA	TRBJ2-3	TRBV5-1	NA	TGCGCCAGCAGTCCCGAACATAGCACAGATACGCAGTATTTT	CASSPEHSTDTQYF
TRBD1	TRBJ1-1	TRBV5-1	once	TGCGCCAGCAGCTTCGGGACAGGGTCCTCGAAGGGTTCGGGCACTGAAGCTTTCTTT	CASSFGTGSSKGSGTEAFF
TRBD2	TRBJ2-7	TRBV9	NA	TGTGCCAGCAGCGGGGGACTAGCGCTCCACGAGCAGTACTTC	CASSGGLALHEQYF
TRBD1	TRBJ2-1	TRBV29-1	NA	TGCAGCGTCGGGACAGGTTACAATGAGCAGTTCTTC	CSVGTGYNEQFF
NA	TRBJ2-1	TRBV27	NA	TGTGCCAGCAGTCTCCGATCCCTAGCGAGAGGGTACAATGAGCAGTTCTTC	CASSLRSLARGYNEQFF
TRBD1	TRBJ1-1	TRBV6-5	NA	TGTGCCAGCAGCCGACAGGGGGCGGTCGGGGCTTTCTTT	CASSRQGAVGAFF
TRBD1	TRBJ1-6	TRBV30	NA	TGTGCCTGGAGTAGGGGACAGGGCCGTTCACCCCTCCACTTT	CAWSRGQGRSPLHF
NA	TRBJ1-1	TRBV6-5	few	TGTGCCACCGGGGGAGGGAGAGGCACTGAAGCTTTCTTT	CATGGGRGTEAFF
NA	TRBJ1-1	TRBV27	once	TGTGCCAGCAGTTTTGTAGCAGCACTCACTGAAGCTTTCTTT	CASSFVAALTEAFF
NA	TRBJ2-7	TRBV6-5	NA	TGTGCCAGCAGTTACGGGTGGAGGGGGCCTCTCTACGAGCAGTACTTC	CASSYGWRGPLYEQYF
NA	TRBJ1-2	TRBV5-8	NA	TGTGCCAGCAGCCATAGGCCAGGGAACTATGGCTACACCTTC	CASSHRPGNYGYTF
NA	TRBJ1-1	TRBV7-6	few	TGTGCCAGCAGCTTAGGCGGGCTGAACACTGAAGCTTTCTTT	CASSLGGLNTEAFF
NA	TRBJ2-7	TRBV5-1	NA	TGCGCCAGCAGCAGGGACTCGGTTGGGGAGCAGTACTTC	CASSRDSVGEQYF
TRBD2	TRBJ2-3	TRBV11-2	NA	TGTGCCAGCAGCTTAGATGGGCTAGCGGGCACAGATACGCAGTATTTT	CASSLDGLAGTDTQYF